This T cell receptor (beta chain) emerged from a study of blood T cell repertoires in COVID-19. Sequenced by immunoSEQ multiplex PCR; TCRdb stores in-frame clones only, minus some. The table lists over 100,000 clones, 86% of them singletons. This clone was counted a single time. Seattle patients were enrolled while actively infected and followed longitudinally. The V end lost 3 bases, the J end lost 1 base, and 10 bases lay between the germline ends. Germline CDR1 is SGHDT and CDR2 is YYEEEE. The CDR3 loop spans 15 amino acids. Sequenced sample: peripheral blood. This chain uses TRBV5-6 with TRBJ1-4; unclear D gene. The TCR originated in a woman aged 70 to 79 with COVID-19, enrolled during active disease. The CDR3 DNA reads as TGTGCCAGCAGCTCGGACTCGGAAACTAATGAAAAACTGTTTTTT. Translation gives CASSSDSETNEKLFF.